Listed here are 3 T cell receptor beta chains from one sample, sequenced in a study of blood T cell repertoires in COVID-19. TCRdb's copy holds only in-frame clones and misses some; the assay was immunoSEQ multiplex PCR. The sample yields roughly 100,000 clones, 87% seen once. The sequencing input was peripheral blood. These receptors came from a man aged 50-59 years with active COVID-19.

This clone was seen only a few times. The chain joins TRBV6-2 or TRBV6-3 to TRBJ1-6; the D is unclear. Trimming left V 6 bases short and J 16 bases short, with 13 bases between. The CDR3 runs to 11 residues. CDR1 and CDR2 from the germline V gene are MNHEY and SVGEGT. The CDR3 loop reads CASSPPGALHF. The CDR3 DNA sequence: TGTGCCAGCAGCCCTCCGGGAGCTCTCCACTTT.

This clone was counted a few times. The CDR3 spells CLRRGYTF. The CDR3 region has the DNA TGCCTACGGCGGGGCTACACCTTC. This chain connects TRBV29-1 to TRBJ1-2; D unresolved. Germline V CDR1 and CDR2: SQVTM, ANQGSEA. This CDR3 comprises 8 residues.

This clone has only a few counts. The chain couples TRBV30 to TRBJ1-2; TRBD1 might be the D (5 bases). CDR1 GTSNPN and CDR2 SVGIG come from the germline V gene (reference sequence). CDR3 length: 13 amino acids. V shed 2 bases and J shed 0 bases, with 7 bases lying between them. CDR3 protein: CAWSWGPNYGYTF. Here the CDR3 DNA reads TGTGCCTGGAGTTGGGGCCCTAACTATGGCTACACCTTC.